The present T cell receptor (beta chain) was sequenced within a study of OX40 agonist ivuxolimab in advanced cancers. Germline loops: CDR1 SGHNT, CDR2 YYREEE (reference sequence). The V gene lost 6 bases and the J gene lost 3 bases, with 14 bases spanning the gap. The CDR3 is made up of 14 amino acids. Assay used: immunoSEQ multiplex PCR; TCRdb lists only in-frame clones, some missing. The data hold some 80,000 clones, with roughly nine tenths observed a single time. Autoimmune disease history or systemic immunosuppression disqualified patients. Sequenced material: CD4+ or CD8+ T cells sorted from blood, taken in a trial of the OX40 agonist ivuxolimab. The TCR originated in an adult with an advanced solid tumor such as melanoma, head and neck, liver or kidney cancer. This chain connects TRBV5-4 to TRBJ2-3; no reliable D call. The CDR3 DNA sequence: TGTGCCAGCACGCGGCCAGAAGAGACAGATACGCAGTATTTT. Its protein is CASTRPEETDTQYF.